Shown below are 22 T cell receptor beta chains from a single sample sequenced in a study of shared clonotypes between healthy human individuals. CD45RO-negative, CCR7-positively selected cells formed the naive CD8 fraction, excluding terminally differentiated effector memory CD45RA+ cells. Using immunoSEQ multiplex PCR, the repertoire was profiled, and TCRdb retains in-frame clones only, with some absent. The sample contains hundreds of thousands of clones, approximately 96% of which appear only once. Sequenced sample: naive CD8+ T cells sorted from blood. These receptors were taken from a woman aged 25 to 39 in good health.

The chain is built from TRBV2 and TRBJ2-7, with 7 bases matching TRBD1. V trimming: 6 bases; J trimming: 4 bases; junction bases outside the gene matches: 9. There are 14 residues in the CDR3. Looked up from germline, CDR1 is SNHLY and CDR2 is FYNNEI. CDR3 loop: CASRSGTEDYEQYF. The CDR3 DNA follows: TGTGCCAGCAGGTCCGGGACAGAAGATTACGAGCAGTACTTC.

The chain's CDR3 is CASIGTSAEQFF. The DNA of the CDR3 is TGTGCCAGCATCGGGACTAGCGCTGAGCAGTTCTTC. This chain joins TRBV6-6 and TRBJ2-1, with 10 nucleotides matching TRBD2. In germline, CDR1 is MNHNY, CDR2 SVGAGI (reference sequence). V was pared by 7 bases and J by 9 bases, with 3 bases of the junction left unmatched. This CDR3 contains 12 residues.

The rearrangement joins TRBV6-5 to TRBJ1-3; D may be TRBD1 (6 bases). The CDR3 extends over 14 amino acids. The V end lost 6 bases, the J end lost 3 bases, and 12 bases lay between the germline ends. The germline V gene encodes CDR1 MNHEY and CDR2 SVGAGI. The CDR3 spells CASRPQGFGNTIYF. The CDR3 DNA reads as TGTGCCAGCAGACCCCAGGGGTTTGGAAACACCATATATTTT.

This chain links TRBV6-5 with TRBJ2-1; D unclear. Germline V gives CDR1 MNHEY, CDR2 SVGAGI. The CDR3 covers 14 residues. Trimming pared 2 bases from V and 3 bases from J, leaving 8 bases between. CDR3 bases: TGTGCCAGCAGTTACAACTCTCTCTACAATGAGCAGTTCTTC. Protein product: CASSYNSLYNEQFF.

The V gene is TRBV28, the J gene TRBJ2-5; D unresolved. Per the germline V gene, CDR1 is MDHEN and CDR2 is SYDVKM. The CDR3 has 18 residues. V gave up 5 bases and J gave up 2 bases, with 24 bases separating them. The CDR3 is CASSPIWPPPEIQETQYF. CDR3 nucleotides: TGTGCCAGCAGTCCCATATGGCCCCCCCCCGAAATTCAAGAGACCCAGTACTTC.

V is TRBV6-6 and J is TRBJ1-1; a possible D gene is TRBD1 (6 bases). This CDR3 comprises 16 residues. V dropped 6 bases and J dropped 0 bases, with 17 bases sitting between them. CDR1 and CDR2 from the germline V gene are MNHNY and SVGAGI (reference sequence). CDR3 DNA: TGTGCCAGCAGCCATCCAGGGGTCGCGGTGAACACTGAAGCTTTCTTT. It codes for CASSHPGVAVNTEAFF.

The V call is TRBV19, the J call TRBJ2-7; D gene ambiguous. The ends were cut back, 3 bases at V and 0 bases at J, with 15 bases in the middle. This CDR3 contains 16 residues. The germline V gene has CDR1 LNHDA and CDR2 SQIVND (reference sequence). The CDR3 DNA reads as TGTGCCAGTAGTATTAGCTCATACCAGAGCTCCTACGAGCAGTACTTC. It translates to CASSISSYQSSYEQYF.

The chain employs TRBV6-5 and TRBJ2-5; 7 bases line up with TRBD2. Germline CDR1 reads MNHEY; CDR2 reads SVGAGI. This CDR3 is built from 14 residues. The ends lost 4 bases at V and 2 bases at J; junction bases unmatched: 4. This CDR3 is CASSFGGGQETQYF. The CDR3 region has the DNA TGTGCCAGCAGTTTCGGGGGAGGGCAAGAGACCCAGTACTTC.

This chain uses TRBV6-1 with TRBJ2-7; D gene ambiguous. Trimming took 0 bases from V and 3 from J, leaving 6 bases between them. Germline CDR1 is MNHNS and CDR2 is SASEGT. The CDR3 runs 13 residues. Written as DNA, the CDR3 is TGTGCCAGCAGTGAAGCCGCGTTCTACGAGCAGTACTTC. Protein sequence: CASSEAAFYEQYF.

This clone was observed a handful of times. The chain links TRBV5-5 to TRBJ1-2, with D maybe TRBD1 (5 bases). The CDR3 sequence is 13 residues long. The germline V gene encodes CDR1 SGHKS and CDR2 YYEKEE (reference sequence). V lost 3 bases and J lost 7, with 13 bases in between. CDR3 nucleotide sequence: TGTGCCAGCAGCTGGGGGACGTACTCTGGCTACACCTTC. As protein: CASSWGTYSGYTF. Filled out from reference TRBV5-5 and TRBJ1-2, the complete variable domain reads DAGVTQSPTHLIKTRGQQVTLRCSPISGHKSVSWYQQVLGQGPQFIFQYYEKEERGRGNFPDRFSARQFPNYSSELNVNALLLGDSALYLCASSWGTYSGYTFGSGTRLTVV.

The chain recombines TRBV15 with TRBJ2-5; D gene unclear. The CDR3 extends over 19 amino acids. Germline values: CDR1 LNHNV, CDR2 YYDKDF (reference sequence). V was shortened by 3 bases and J by 2 bases, with 25 bases between the two germline ends. The CDR3 sequence: CATSSERARRQYHQETQYF. CDR3 nucleotide sequence: TGTGCCACCAGCAGTGAAAGGGCTAGGCGTCAGTACCATCAAGAGACCCAGTACTTC. The entire variable domain, with the rest obtained from reference TRBV15 and TRBJ2-5, is as follows: DAMVIQNPRYQVTQFGKPVTLSCSQTLNHNVMYWYQQKSSQAPKLLFHYYDKDFNNEADTPDNFQSRRPNTSFCFLDIRSPGLGDTAMYLCATSSERARRQYHQETQYFGPGTRLLVL.

The V call is TRBV14, the J call TRBJ1-2; D gene unclear. Trimming took off 0 bases at V and 8 bases at J, with 13 bases between the two ends. Germline V CDR1 and CDR2: SGHDN, FVKESK. The CDR3 runs 14 residues. The DNA for the CDR3 is TGTGCCAGCAGCCAAGAAGGGTTTCCTAGCGGCTACACCTTC. It codes for CASSQEGFPSGYTF.

This clone occurred a few times. This sequence joins TRBV7-9 and TRBJ1-1, with 7 bases aligning to TRBD1. V gave up 4 bases and J gave up 2 bases; unmatched junction bases: 1. Germline assignment: CDR1 SEHNR and CDR2 FQNEAQ (reference sequence). The length of the CDR3 is 13 residues. The CDR3 is CASSWTGNTEAFF. In nucleotides, the CDR3 is TGTGCCAGCAGCTGGACAGGAAACACTGAAGCTTTCTTT. Drawing the rest from reference TRBV7-9 and TRBJ1-1, the complete variable domain is DTGVSQNPRHKITKRGQNVTFRCDPISEHNRLYWYRQTLGQGPEFLTYFQNEAQLEKSRLLSDRFSAERPKGSFSTLEIQRTEQGDSAMYLCASSWTGNTEAFFGQGTRLTVV.

V gene TRBV9 combines with J gene TRBJ1-3; no firm D call. The CDR3 length is 15 residues. In germline, CDR1 is SGDLS, CDR2 YYNGEE. Trimming stripped 2 bases from V and 0 bases from J, with 9 bases between. CDR3 in amino acids: CASSVAGSSGNTIYF. For the CDR3, the DNA is TGTGCCAGCAGCGTTGCGGGGAGCTCTGGAAACACCATATATTTT.

The chain couples TRBV28 to TRBJ1-3; D possibly corresponds to TRBD1 (5 bases). CDR1 MDHEN and CDR2 SYDVKM come from the germline V gene. The CDR3 is made up of 15 amino acids. Trimming removed 5 bases from V and 2 bases from J, with 13 bases in between. Written as DNA, the CDR3 is TGTGCCAGCAGTGTCCAGGGAGAGGCTGGAAACACCATATATTTT. It codes for CASSVQGEAGNTIYF.

The CDR3 reads CASSLSVAGPSEQYF. CDR3 nucleotides: TGTGCCAGCAGCTTGTCGGTAGCGGGACCTAGCGAGCAGTACTTC. This chain joins TRBV5-4 and TRBJ2-7; 8 nucleotides match TRBD2. The germline V gene has CDR1 SGHNT and CDR2 YYREEE (reference sequence). J lost 6 bases, V lost 1 base, and 9 bases had no gene match. The CDR3 runs 15 residues.

This clone was seen once. J is TRBJ2-3 and V is TRBV7-6; weak D call: TRBD2 (6 bases). Looked up from germline, CDR1 is SGHVS and CDR2 is FNYEAQ. The CDR3 contains 14 residues. The V end lost 4 bases, the J end lost 2 bases, and 10 bases lay between the germline ends. Written as DNA, the CDR3 is TGTGCCAGCAGCTCGGGACTTCTCACAGATACGCAGTATTTT. It translates to CASSSGLLTDTQYF.

The rearrangement links TRBV14 to TRBJ2-7; 9 positions agree with TRBD1. Trimming cost V 0 bases and J 7 bases; bases outside gene matches: 13. This CDR3 is built from 17 residues. Germline V gene data show CDR1 as SGHDN and CDR2 as FVKESK. The CDR3 DNA sequence: TGTGCCAGCAGCCAAGAAACCCTAGGGACAGGGTTCATGGAGCAGTACTTC. Translated: CASSQETLGTGFMEQYF.

V and J are TRBV5-4 and TRBJ2-3; 11 bases line up with TRBD2. Germline V gene sequence: CDR1 SGHNT, CDR2 YYREEE (reference sequence). The CDR3 contains 18 residues. V trimming: 2 bases; J trimming: 0 bases; junction bases outside the gene matches: 8. The CDR3 DNA is TGTGCCAGCAGCTTTGGTAGCGGGAGGGCAACAAGCACAGATACGCAGTATTTT. This encodes CASSFGSGRATSTDTQYF.

CDR3 in amino acids: CASSLAATGVPNEQFF. DNA for the CDR3: TGCGCCAGCAGCTTGGCGGCGACAGGGGTCCCCAATGAGCAGTTCTTC. The J gene is TRBJ2-1, the V gene TRBV5-1, with 8 bases matching TRBD1. The V gene's germline CDR1 is SGHRS and CDR2 YFSETQ. This CDR3 comprises 16 residues. The V gene end was trimmed by 0 bases and the J gene end by 6 bases; junction bases not matched to a gene: 8.

V is TRBV7-9 and J is TRBJ1-1; D is unresolved. Per the germline V gene, CDR1 is SEHNR and CDR2 is FQNEAQ (reference sequence). This CDR3 has 16 amino acids. The V end was cut by 5 bases, the J end by 0 bases, with 16 bases between. The CDR3 is CASSPEDGGMNTEAFF. Written as DNA, the CDR3 is TGTGCCAGCAGCCCTGAAGACGGTGGAATGAACACTGAAGCTTTCTTT.

The CDR3, as DNA: TGCGCCAGCAGCTTGGTGACTAATGAAAAACTGTTTTTT. Translated: CASSLVTNEKLFF. This chain joins TRBV5-1 and TRBJ1-4; no firm D call. V was clipped by 0 bases and J by 2 bases, with 2 bases between them. The CDR3 covers 13 residues. Germline loops: CDR1 SGHRS, CDR2 YFSETQ. Drawing the rest from reference TRBV5-1 and TRBJ1-4, the complete variable domain is KAGVTQTPRYLIKTRGQQVTLSCSPISGHRSVSWYQQTPGQGLQFLFEYFSETQRNKGNFPGRFSGRQFSNSRSEMNVSTLELGDSALYLCASSLVTNEKLFFGSGTQLSVL.